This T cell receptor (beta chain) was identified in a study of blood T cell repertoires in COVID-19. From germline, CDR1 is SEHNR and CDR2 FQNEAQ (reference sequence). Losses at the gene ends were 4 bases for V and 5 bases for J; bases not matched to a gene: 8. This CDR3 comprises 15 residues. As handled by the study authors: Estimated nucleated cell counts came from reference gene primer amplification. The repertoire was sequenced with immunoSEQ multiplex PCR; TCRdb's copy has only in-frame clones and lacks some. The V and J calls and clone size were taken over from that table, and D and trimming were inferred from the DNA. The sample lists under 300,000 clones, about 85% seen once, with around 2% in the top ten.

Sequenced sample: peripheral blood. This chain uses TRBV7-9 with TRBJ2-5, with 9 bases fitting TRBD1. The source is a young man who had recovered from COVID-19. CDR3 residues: CASSSPRDRVETQYF. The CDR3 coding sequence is TGTGCCAGCAGCTCCCCCCGGGACAGGGTCGAGACCCAGTACTTC.